The text below deals with one TCR beta chain. Its antigen remains undetermined. There are no base qualities to consult, and no much larger clone falls within one base. CD8 naive samples were obtained by positive selection for CCR7 among CD45RO-negative cells, yielding a CD45RA+CCR7+ population from which TemRA cells were excluded. The donors were healthy, HIV-negative adults with no recently reported acute infections or vaccinations. Only Caucasian adults living in Nashville, Tennessee, USA were represented among the donors. Blood was collected by leukapheresis, and PBMCs were isolated by Ficoll-Histopaque density gradient centrifugation and then cryopreserved in liquid nitrogen vapor phase. Purity and quantity of every magnetically sorted T cell population were checked by analytical flow cytometry. Genomic DNA was isolated from each sorted fraction and quantified by UV absorbance on a Nanodrop 2000c.

These data come from a study of shared clonotypes between healthy human individuals (dated by TCRdb to 2019 to 2021). In terms of the full investigation: The cohort included three men and a couple of women between 18 and 49 years of age. For each donor, CD4 naive and CD4 memory were each given three plates, CD8 naive was given two plates, and CD8 memory was given one plate. To estimate repertoire size and how much clonotype sharing occurs between individuals, the study deeply sequenced the blood TCR repertoires of five healthy adults. To increase sequencing depth and limit assay-specific biases, different laboratories used diverse techniques to prepare libraries and sequence TCR repertoires. Per donor, leukapheresis produced somewhere between about 0.8 and 9 billion PBMCs. What the study reported, not specific to this receptor: Across several donors, roughly 5% of naive CD4, 3.5% of naive CD8, about 2% of memory CD4, and under 0.45% of memory CD8 clonotypes were shared. Sampling was restricted to blood, and TCR repertoires in tissues likely differ from the TCR repertoires found in blood. Even with the large sequencing depth, rarefaction of the sorted-subset datasets indicated that sequencing was incomplete. The small number of donors limited the genetic and exposure-history diversity represented. Compared with non-shared clonotypes, the clonotypes found in all four sorted-subset donors had higher generation probabilities. Naive subsets generally had larger estimated clonotype richness than memory subsets did. Pairwise subsampling led to the expectation that sequencing depth would affect the degree of clonotype sharing among donors.

The CDR3 starts with the cysteine, ends with the phenylalanine, and has 14 residues. This entry keeps only the CDR3 DNA: 42 bases, framed from base 1. In the germline V gene, CDR1 corresponds to MDHEN and CDR2 to SYDVKM. V and J lose 3 bases and 5 bases, and a span of 11 bases separates them. Using the deep immunoSEQ assay, TCR CDR3 regions were amplified from genomic DNA by multiplex PCR. Extracted genomic DNA from each cell subset was spread evenly across all wells of several immunoSEQ 96-well plates, with each plate serving as a replicate. Each replicate PCR for sorted subsets received approximately 200 ng genomic DNA, equal to 28,000 or so T cell genomes. Purified libraries were quantified with a Qubit 3.0 fluorometer, sized on a Bioanalyzer 2100, and re-quantified with the KAPA Library Quantification kit. Each immunoSEQ 96-well plate was sequenced on its own single-read 150-cycle Illumina NextSeq 550 flow cell. The authors processed their data as follows. The immunoSEQ output contained only junctional sequences without quality scores, so filtering could not match that applied to full-length reads. To assign V/J genes and CDR3, sequences were annotated against IMGT germline references using PyIR, a Python wrapper for IgBLAST v1.9. Reads were filtered out if the reads had weak V/J assignments (E-value above 1e-6), no CDR3, stop codons, out-of-frame junctions, or ambiguous translated residues. V3J clonotypes were defined as sequences sharing the same inferred V gene, J gene, and CDR3 amino acid sequence. Percentage overlap between repertoires was computed as shared unique clonotypes divided by the size of the smaller repertoire. Richness of each repertoire was evaluated using RTK rarefaction, the Chao1 estimator, and Recon v2.1 estimates of unobserved clonotypes. OLGA was used to compute generation probabilities for all TCRbeta clonotypes that the gDNA method yielded from a handful of donors. TCRdb carries this immuneACCESS record with in-frame sequences only. Its versions omit some clonotypes, under half of them owing to an unresolved V gene in the studies checked, with the rest unexplained. The V and J calls and the clone size are those of that table, but D and trimming were determined from the DNA. This sample lists about 2.2 million clones; roughly 95% were detected once. In total, the top ten clones hold less than 2% of the sample.

The sequenced material came from naive CD8+ T cells from PBMCs. The intended sense of this specimen's cell subset or site label: CD45RA+CCR7+. The receptor was isolated from a man aged 18 to 29 in good health. Some clones in this sample may be carry-over from other donors' samples. The chain is encoded by TRBV28 joined to TRBJ2-1, with no confident D gene call. The DNA sequence is as follows: TGTGCCAGCAGTTTTCTTGCAGCTCACAATGAGCAGTTCTTC. Its protein is CASSFLAAHNEQFF.